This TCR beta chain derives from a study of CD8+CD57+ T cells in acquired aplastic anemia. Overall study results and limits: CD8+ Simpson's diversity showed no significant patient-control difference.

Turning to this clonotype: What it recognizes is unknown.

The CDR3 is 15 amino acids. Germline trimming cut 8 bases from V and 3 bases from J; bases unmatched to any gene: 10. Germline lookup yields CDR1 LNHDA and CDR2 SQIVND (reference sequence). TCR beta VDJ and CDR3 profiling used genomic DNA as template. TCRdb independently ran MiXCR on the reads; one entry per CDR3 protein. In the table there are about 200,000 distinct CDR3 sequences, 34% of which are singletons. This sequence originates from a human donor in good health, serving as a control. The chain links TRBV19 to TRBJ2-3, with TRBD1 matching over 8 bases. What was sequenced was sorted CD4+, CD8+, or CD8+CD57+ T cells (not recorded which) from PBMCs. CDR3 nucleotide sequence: TGTGCCAGTCGCTGGTCGACAGGGGATACAGATACGCAGTATTTT. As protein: CASRWSTGDTDTQYF.